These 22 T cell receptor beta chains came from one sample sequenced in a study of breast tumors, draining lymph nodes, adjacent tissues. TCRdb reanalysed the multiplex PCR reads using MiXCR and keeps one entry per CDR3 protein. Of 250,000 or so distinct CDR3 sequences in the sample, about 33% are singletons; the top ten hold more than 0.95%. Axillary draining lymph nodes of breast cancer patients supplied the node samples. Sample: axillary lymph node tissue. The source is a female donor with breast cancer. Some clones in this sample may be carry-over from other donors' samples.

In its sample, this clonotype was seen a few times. CDR3 loop: CASSISTKNIQYF. CDR3 nucleotides: TGTGCCAGTAGTATATCGACCAAAAACATTCAGTACTTC. This sequence joins TRBV19 and TRBJ2-4; no firm D call. This CDR3 spans 13 amino acids. Germline V gives CDR1 LNHDA, CDR2 SQIVND (reference sequence). Trimming stripped 2 bases from V and 2 bases from J, with 4 bases between.

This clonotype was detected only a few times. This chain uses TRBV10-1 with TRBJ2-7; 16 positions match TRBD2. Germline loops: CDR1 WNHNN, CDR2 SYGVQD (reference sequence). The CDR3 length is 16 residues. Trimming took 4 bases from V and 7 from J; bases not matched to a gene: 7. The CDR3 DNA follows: TGCGCCAGCAGTGGGGGACTAGCGGGAGGGCCGGGGGAGCAGTACTTC. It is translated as CASSGGLAGGPGEQYF.

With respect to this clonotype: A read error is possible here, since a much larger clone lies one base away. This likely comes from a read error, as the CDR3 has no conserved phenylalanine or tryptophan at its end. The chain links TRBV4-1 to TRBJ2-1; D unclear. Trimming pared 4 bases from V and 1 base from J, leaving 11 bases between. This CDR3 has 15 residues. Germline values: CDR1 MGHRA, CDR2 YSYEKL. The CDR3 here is CASSLLAHSYNEQFL. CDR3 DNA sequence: TGCGCCAGCAGCCTCCTTGCCCATTCCTACAATGAGCAGTTCCTC.

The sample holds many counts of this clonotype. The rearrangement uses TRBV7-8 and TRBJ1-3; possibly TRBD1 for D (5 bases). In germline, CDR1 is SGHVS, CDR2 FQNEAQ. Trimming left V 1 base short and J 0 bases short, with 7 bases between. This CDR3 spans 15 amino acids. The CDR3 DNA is TGTGCCAGCAGCTTAGGGGGGAACTCTGGAAACACCATATATTTT. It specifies CASSLGGNSGNTIYF.

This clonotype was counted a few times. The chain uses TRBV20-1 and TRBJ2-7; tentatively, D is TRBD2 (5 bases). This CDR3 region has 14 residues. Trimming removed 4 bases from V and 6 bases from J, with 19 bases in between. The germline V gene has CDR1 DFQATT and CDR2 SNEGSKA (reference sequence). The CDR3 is CSAMFLAPHSEQYF. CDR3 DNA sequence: TGCAGTGCTATGTTTCTAGCTCCCCACTCCGAGCAGTACTTC.

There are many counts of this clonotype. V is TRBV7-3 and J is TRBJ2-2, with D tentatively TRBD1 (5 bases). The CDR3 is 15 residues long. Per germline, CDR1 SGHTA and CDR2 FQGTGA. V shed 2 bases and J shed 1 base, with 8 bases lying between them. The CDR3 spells CASSLEGVNTGELFF. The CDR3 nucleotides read TGTGCCAGCAGCTTAGAAGGGGTGAACACCGGGGAGCTGTTTTTT.

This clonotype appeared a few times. CDR3 in amino acids: CASSRRRGGVPGELFF. CDR3 in DNA: TGTGCCAGCAGCCGAAGGAGAGGAGGAGTACCCGGGGAGCTGTTTTTT. The chain recombines TRBV3-1 with TRBJ2-2; the D gene is possibly TRBD2 (5 bases). Germline CDR1 and CDR2: LGHDT and YNNKEL (reference sequence). V was trimmed by 4 bases and J by 6 bases, leaving 18 bases between them. This CDR3 contains 16 residues.

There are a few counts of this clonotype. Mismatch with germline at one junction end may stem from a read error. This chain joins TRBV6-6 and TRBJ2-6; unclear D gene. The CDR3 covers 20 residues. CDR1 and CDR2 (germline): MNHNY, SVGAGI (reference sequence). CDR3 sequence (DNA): TGTGCCAGCAGTCACTCGAGCCAGACCGGAAGCGTCTCTGGGGCCAACGTCCTGACTTTC. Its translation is CASSHSSQTGSVSGANVLTF.

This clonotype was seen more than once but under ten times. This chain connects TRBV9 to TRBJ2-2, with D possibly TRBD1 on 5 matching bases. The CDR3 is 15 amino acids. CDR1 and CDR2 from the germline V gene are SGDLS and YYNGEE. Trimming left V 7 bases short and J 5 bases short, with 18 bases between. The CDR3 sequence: CASSHETRGTGELFF. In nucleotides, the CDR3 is TGTGCCAGCTCACACGAAACAAGGGGAACCGGGGAGCTGTTTTTT.

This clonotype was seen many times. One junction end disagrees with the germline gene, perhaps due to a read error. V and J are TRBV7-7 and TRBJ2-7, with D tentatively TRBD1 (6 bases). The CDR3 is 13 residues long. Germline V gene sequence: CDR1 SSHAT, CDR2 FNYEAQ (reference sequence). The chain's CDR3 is CASSYDRSYEQYF. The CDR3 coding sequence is TGTGCTAGCAGCTATGACAGGAGCTACGAGCAGTACTTC.

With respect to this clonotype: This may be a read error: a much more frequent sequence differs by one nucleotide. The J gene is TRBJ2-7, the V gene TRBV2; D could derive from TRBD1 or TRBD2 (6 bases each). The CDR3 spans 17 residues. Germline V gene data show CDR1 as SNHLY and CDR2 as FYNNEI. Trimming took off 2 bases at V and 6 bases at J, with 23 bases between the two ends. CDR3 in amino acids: CASSEFRLTLGGCEQYF. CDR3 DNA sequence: TGTGCCAGCAGTGAATTTAGGCTGACCCTGGGGGGCTGCGAGCAGTACTTC.

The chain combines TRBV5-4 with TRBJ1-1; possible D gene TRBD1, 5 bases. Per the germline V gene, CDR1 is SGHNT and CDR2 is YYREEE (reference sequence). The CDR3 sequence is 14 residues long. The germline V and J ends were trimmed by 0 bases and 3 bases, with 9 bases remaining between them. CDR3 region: CASSLGGDDTEAFF. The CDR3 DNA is TGTGCCAGCAGCTTGGGTGGGGACGACACTGAAGCTTTCTTT.

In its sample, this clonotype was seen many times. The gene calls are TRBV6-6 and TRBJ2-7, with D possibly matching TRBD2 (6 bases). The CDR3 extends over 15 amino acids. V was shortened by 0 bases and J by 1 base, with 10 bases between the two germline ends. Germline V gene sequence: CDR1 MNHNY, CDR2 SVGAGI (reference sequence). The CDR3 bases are TGTGCCAGCAGTTACTCGGGAGGAGCGTCCTACGAGCAGTACTTC. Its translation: CASSYSGGASYEQYF.

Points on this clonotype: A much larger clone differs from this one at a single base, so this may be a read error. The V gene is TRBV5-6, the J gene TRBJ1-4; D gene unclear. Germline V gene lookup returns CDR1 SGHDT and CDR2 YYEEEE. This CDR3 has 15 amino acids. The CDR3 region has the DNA TGTGCCAGCAGTTACCTTGGAGACATTAATGAAAGACTGTTTTTT. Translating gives CASSYLGDINERLFF.

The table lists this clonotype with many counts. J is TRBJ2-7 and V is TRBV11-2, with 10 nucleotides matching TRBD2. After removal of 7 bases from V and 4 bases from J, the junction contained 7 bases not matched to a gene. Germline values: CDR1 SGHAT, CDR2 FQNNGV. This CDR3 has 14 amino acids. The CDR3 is CASTRAGGQYEQYF. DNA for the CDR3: TGTGCCAGCACCCGAGCGGGAGGGCAGTACGAGCAGTACTTC.

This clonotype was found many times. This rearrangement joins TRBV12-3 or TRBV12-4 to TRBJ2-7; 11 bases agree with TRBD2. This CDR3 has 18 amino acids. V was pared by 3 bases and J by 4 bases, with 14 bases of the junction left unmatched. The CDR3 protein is CASSFSDISGRASYEQYF. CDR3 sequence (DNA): TGTGCCAGCAGTTTTTCCGACATTAGCGGGAGGGCCTCTTACGAGCAGTACTTC.

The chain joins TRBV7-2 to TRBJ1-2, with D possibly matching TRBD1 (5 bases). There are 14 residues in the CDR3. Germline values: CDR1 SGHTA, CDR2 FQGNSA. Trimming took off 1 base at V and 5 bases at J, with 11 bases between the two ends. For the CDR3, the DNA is TGTGCCAGCAGCTTAGGGGGGGAAGGGTATGGCTACACCTTC. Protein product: CASSLGGEGYGYTF.

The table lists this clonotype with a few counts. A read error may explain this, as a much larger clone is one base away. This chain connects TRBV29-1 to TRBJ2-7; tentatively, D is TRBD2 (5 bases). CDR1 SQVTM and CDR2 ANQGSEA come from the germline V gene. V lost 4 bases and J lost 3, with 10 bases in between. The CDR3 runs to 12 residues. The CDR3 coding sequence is TGCAGCGTTGTATTGAGGGTCTACGAGCAGTACTTC. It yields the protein CSVVLRVYEQYF.

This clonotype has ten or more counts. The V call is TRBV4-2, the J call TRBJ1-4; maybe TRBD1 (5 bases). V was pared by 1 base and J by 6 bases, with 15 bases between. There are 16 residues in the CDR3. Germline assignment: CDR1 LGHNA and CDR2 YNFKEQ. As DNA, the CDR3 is TGTGCCAGCAGCCAAGCTGTTGGGGGGTGGCATGAAAAACTGTTTTTT. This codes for CASSQAVGGWHEKLFF.

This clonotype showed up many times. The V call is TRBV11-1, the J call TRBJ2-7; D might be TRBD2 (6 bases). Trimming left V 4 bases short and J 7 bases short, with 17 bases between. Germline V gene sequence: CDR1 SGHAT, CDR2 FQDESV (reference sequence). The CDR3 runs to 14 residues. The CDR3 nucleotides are TGTGCCAGCAGCTCACCGGGACTCCTCCGGGAGCAGTACTTC. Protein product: CASSSPGLLREQYF.

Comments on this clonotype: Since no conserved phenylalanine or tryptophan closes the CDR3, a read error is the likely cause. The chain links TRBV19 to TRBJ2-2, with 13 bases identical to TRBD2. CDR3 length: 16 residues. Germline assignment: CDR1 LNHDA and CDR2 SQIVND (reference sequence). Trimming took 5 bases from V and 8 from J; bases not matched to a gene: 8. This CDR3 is CASSARLAGGTGELFS. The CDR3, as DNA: TGTGCCAGTAGTGCCCGACTAGCGGGAGGCACGGGGGAGCTGTTTTCT.

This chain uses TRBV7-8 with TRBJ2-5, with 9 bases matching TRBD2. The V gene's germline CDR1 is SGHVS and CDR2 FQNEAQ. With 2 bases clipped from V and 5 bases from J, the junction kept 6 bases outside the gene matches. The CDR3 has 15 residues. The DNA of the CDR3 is TGTGCCAGCAGCTTACAGTTAGGACTAGCGGAGACCCAGTACTTC. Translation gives CASSLQLGLAETQYF.